These 21 T cell receptor beta chains share one sample of origin, sequenced in a study of T cell responses to AZD1222 COVID-19 vaccine. Clones were sequenced by immunoSEQ multiplex PCR, and TCRdb holds only the in-frame ones, with some missing. The sample records 80,000 to 90,000 clones, roughly nine tenths being singletons. Sequencing was performed on peripheral blood, taken 28 days after the second AZD1222 dose. Receptor source: an adult who received the AZD1222 COVID-19 vaccine.

The chain uses TRBV12-3 or TRBV12-4 and TRBJ2-5, with D unresolved. The CDR3 runs 11 residues. Trimming pared 6 bases from V and 3 bases from J, leaving 5 bases between. The CDR3 bases are TGTGCCAGCAGGGGCGAAGAGACCCAGTACTTC. Translation gives CASRGEETQYF.

V is TRBV5-6 and J is TRBJ2-1, with TRBD1 as a possible D gene (5 bases). V lost 0 bases to trimming and J lost 0 bases, with 13 bases between them. This CDR3 comprises 17 residues. Per germline, CDR1 SGHDT and CDR2 YYEEEE. CDR3 sequence (DNA): TGTGCCAGCAGCTTGGGGGGCCAACCTATCTCCTACAATGAGCAGTTCTTC. Translation: CASSLGGQPISYNEQFF.

This chain uses TRBV5-1 with TRBJ2-1; D is unclear. The V end lost 7 bases, the J end lost 7 bases, and 15 bases lay between the germline ends. Germline CDR1 and CDR2: SGHRS and YFSETQ. The CDR3 consists of 13 residues. DNA for the CDR3: TGCGCCAGCCGCCTGGAAATAGGGAATGAGCAGTTCTTC. As protein: CASRLEIGNEQFF.

This clone came up once. The rearrangement uses TRBV18 and TRBJ2-3; TRBD1 is a possible D gene (6 bases). The CDR3 runs to 17 residues. The ends were cut back, 6 bases at V and 0 bases at J, with 19 bases in the middle. CDR1 KGHSH and CDR2 LQKENI come from the germline V gene. CDR3 coding DNA: TGTGCCAGCTCTCACCGGGACACCCTATTTAGCACAGATACGCAGTATTTT. As protein: CASSHRDTLFSTDTQYF.

J is TRBJ2-3 and V is TRBV27; TRBD1 aligns across 11 bases. The trim removed 10 bases at V and 3 bases at J, leaving 21 bases unmatched. Germline CDR1 MNHEY, CDR2 SMNVEV (reference sequence). The CDR3 is made up of 19 amino acids. The CDR3 nucleotides are TGTGCCACCACGCCGGGGACAGGGGGGTTTTGGCCTTTTACAGATACGCAGTATTTT. It is translated as CATTPGTGGFWPFTDTQYF.

This chain joins TRBV5-8 and TRBJ1-2; 7 positions agree with TRBD1. The germline V gene has CDR1 SGHTS and CDR2 YDEGEE. V gave up 4 bases and J gave up 5 bases; unmatched junction bases: 14. The CDR3 runs 16 residues. CDR3 region: CASSQMGRGGSYGYTF. The DNA of the CDR3 is TGTGCCAGCAGCCAAATGGGGCGAGGGGGCTCTTATGGCTACACCTTC.

The chain links TRBV7-9 to TRBJ1-2; maybe TRBD1 (6 bases). Germline V gene data show CDR1 as SEHNR and CDR2 as FQNEAQ (reference sequence). The CDR3 length is 13 residues. The germline V and J ends were trimmed by 5 bases and 4 bases, with 11 bases remaining between them. CDR3 loop: CASSITGIYGYTF. The DNA of the CDR3 is TGTGCCAGCAGCATAACAGGGATCTATGGCTACACCTTC.

The chain couples TRBV2 to TRBJ1-5; maybe TRBD1 (5 bases). The CDR3 is 15 amino acids. V was shortened by 5 bases and J by 0 bases, with 11 bases between the two germline ends. The germline CDR1 and CDR2 sequences are SNHLY and FYNNEI. The CDR3 DNA reads TGTGCCAGCAGTACGACAGCATATAGCAATCAGCCCCAGCATTTT. Translating gives CASSTTAYSNQPQHF.

Here the CDR3 DNA reads TGCAGCGTTGGACGGCGGCCGAACACTGAAGCTTTCTTT. Translated: CSVGRRPNTEAFF. This rearrangement joins TRBV29-1 to TRBJ1-1, with D uncertain. The germline V and J ends were trimmed by 4 bases and 1 base, with 10 bases remaining between them. Germline assignment: CDR1 SQVTM and CDR2 ANQGSEA. The CDR3 loop spans 13 amino acids.

V is TRBV19 and J is TRBJ1-4; 10 bases line up with TRBD1. Trimming took 3 bases from V and 9 from J; bases not matched to a gene: 4. The CDR3 loop spans 14 amino acids. The V gene's germline CDR1 is LNHDA and CDR2 SQIVND (reference sequence). For the CDR3, the DNA is TGTGCCAGTAGTATCCGGGACAGGGGAAAAAAACTGTTTTTT. As protein: CASSIRDRGKKLFF. Complete variable domain (other parts from reference TRBV19 and TRBJ1-4): DGGITQSPKYLFRKEGQNVTLSCEQNLNHDAMYWYRQDPGQGLRLIYYSQIVNDFQKGDIAEGYSVSREKKESFPLTVTSAQKNPTAFYLCASSIRDRGKKLFFGSGTQLSVL.

The chain employs TRBV30 and TRBJ2-4; D tentatively fits TRBD1 or TRBD2 (6 bases each). The CDR3 is 14 residues long. The germline V gene encodes CDR1 GTSNPN and CDR2 SVGIG (reference sequence). The V end was cut by 2 bases, the J end by 4 bases, with 12 bases between. CDR3 in amino acids: CAWSPRGRKNIQYF. CDR3 in DNA: TGTGCCTGGAGTCCACGGGGGCGAAAAAACATTCAGTACTTC.

The chain joins TRBV6-5 to TRBJ1-1; D gene unclear. V was cut by 10 bases and J by 0 bases, with 6 bases left in between. The germline V gene has CDR1 MNHEY and CDR2 SVGAGI. This CDR3 is built from 11 residues. The CDR3 DNA reads TGTGCCACTTTCATGAACACTGAAGCTTTCTTT. As protein: CATFMNTEAFF.

The chain recombines TRBV13 with TRBJ2-7, with 10 positions matching TRBD2. The CDR3 totals 15 residues. The germline V gene has CDR1 PRHDT and CDR2 FYEKMQ (reference sequence). J was trimmed by 4 bases and V by 0 bases; bases with no gene match: 3. CDR3 sequence reads: CASSLGLAGDYEQYF. CDR3 nucleotides: TGTGCCAGCAGCTTAGGCCTAGCGGGGGATTACGAGCAGTACTTC. Complete variable domain (other parts from reference TRBV13 and TRBJ2-7): AAGVIQSPRHLIKEKRETATLKCYPIPRHDTVYWYQQGPGQDPQFLISFYEKMQSDKGSIPDRFSAQQFSDYHSELNMSSLELGDSALYFCASSLGLAGDYEQYFGPGTRLTVT.

The V and J genes are TRBV6-2 or TRBV6-3 and TRBJ1-1; tentatively, D is TRBD1 (5 bases). Per germline, CDR1 MNHEY and CDR2 SVGEGT. This CDR3 comprises 13 residues. Trimming took 3 bases from V and 10 from J, leaving 15 bases between them. CDR3 in amino acids: CASSYVGGRTAFF. The CDR3 DNA reads as TGTGCCAGCAGTTATGTGGGGGGACGCACAGCTTTCTTT.

The chain carries TRBV19 and TRBJ1-1; the match to TRBD1 covers 8 bases. After removal of 1 base from V and 7 bases from J, the junction contained 5 bases not matched to a gene. Germline V CDR1 and CDR2: LNHDA, SQIVND (reference sequence). There are 14 residues in the CDR3. The CDR3 DNA reads TGTGCCAGTAGTATAGGGCGGGACAGGCGTGAAGCTTTCTTT. Amino acids: CASSIGRDRREAFF.

This clone is a singleton in its sample. The chain joins TRBV6-5 to TRBJ2-5; 11 nucleotides line up with TRBD2. Trimming took 11 bases from V and 5 from J; bases not matched to a gene: 13. CDR1 and CDR2 from the germline V gene are MNHEY and SVGAGI. The CDR3 has 15 residues. The CDR3 coding sequence is TGTGCCGTCGGAAGCGAGGCTAGCGGGGGGGAGACCCAGTACTTC. Translation gives CAVGSEASGGETQYF.

The V gene is TRBV29-1, the J gene TRBJ2-1; TRBD1 matches 7 bases. V was clipped by 3 bases and J by 5 bases; unmatched bases: 7. The germline CDR1 and CDR2 sequences are SQVTM and ANQGSEA. The CDR3 has 14 amino acids. CDR3 amino acids: CSVDTRGKNNEQFF. The DNA for the CDR3 is TGCAGCGTTGACACCAGGGGGAAAAACAATGAGCAGTTCTTC.

The CDR3 DNA is TGTGCCAGCTCGCCCGGGACAGGGGGATATTCACCCCTCCACTTT. This gives the protein CASSPGTGGYSPLHF. This sequence joins TRBV18 and TRBJ1-6, with 11 bases aligning to TRBD1. Germline CDR1 reads KGHSH; CDR2 reads LQKENI. This CDR3 spans 15 amino acids. After removal of 6 bases from V and 8 bases from J, the junction contained 6 bases not matched to a gene.

J is TRBJ1-1 and V is TRBV7-2, with D maybe TRBD1 (6 bases). V lost 5 bases and J lost 1, with 11 bases in between. The CDR3 has 14 residues. Germline V gene sequence: CDR1 SGHTA, CDR2 FQGNSA. CDR3 region: CASSLGHPNTEAFF. The CDR3 DNA reads as TGTGCCAGCAGCCTGGGACACCCGAACACTGAAGCTTTCTTT. The variable domain in full, completed from reference TRBV7-2 and TRBJ1-1, reads GAGVSQSPSNKVTEKGKDVELRCDPISGHTALYWYRQSLGQGLEFLIYFQGNSAPDKSGLPSDRFSAERTGGSVSTLTIQRTQQEDSAVYLCASSLGHPNTEAFFGQGTRLTVV.

The chain uses TRBV5-4 and TRBJ2-6, with a possible D match to TRBD2 (5 bases). Trimming took off 7 bases at V and 0 bases at J, with 11 bases between the two ends. The CDR3 totals 15 residues. Per the germline V gene, CDR1 is SGHNT and CDR2 is YYREEE (reference sequence). CDR3 in DNA: TGTGCCAGCGGAGGATCAAACTCTGGGGCCAACGTCCTGACTTTC. Its protein product is CASGGSNSGANVLTF.

V is TRBV18 and J is TRBJ1-1; D unresolved. The CDR3 runs to 14 residues. Trimming stripped 1 base from V and 6 bases from J, with 12 bases between. In germline, CDR1 is KGHSH, CDR2 LQKENI. The CDR3 loop reads CASSPRSPVAEAFF. CDR3 DNA sequence: TGTGCCAGCTCACCACGGTCCCCTGTGGCTGAAGCTTTCTTT.